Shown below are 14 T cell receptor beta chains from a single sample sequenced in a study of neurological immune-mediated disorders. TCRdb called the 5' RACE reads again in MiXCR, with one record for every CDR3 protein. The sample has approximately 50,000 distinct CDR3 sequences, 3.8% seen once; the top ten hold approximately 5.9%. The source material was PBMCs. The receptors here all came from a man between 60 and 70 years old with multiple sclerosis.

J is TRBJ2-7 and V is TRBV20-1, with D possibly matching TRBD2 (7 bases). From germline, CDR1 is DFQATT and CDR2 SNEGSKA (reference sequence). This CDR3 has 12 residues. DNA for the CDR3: TGCACCCCCCGGGGGGCGAGCTACGAGCAGTACTTC. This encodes CTPRGASYEQYF.

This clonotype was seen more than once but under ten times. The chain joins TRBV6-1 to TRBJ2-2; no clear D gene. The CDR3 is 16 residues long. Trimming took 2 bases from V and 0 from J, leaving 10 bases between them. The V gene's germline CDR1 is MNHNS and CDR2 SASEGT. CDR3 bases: TGTGCCAGCAGTGAACTCACTTCCGCGAACACCGGGGAGCTGTTTTTT. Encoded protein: CASSELTSANTGELFF.

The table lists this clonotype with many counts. The CDR3 coding sequence is TGTGCCACCAGTGATCTAACACAACCATGGCGCTACACCTTC. Protein product: CATSDLTQPWRYTF. V is TRBV24-1 and J is TRBJ1-2; no clear D. CDR1 is KGHDR and CDR2 is SFDVKD in the germline V gene. The V gene lost 3 bases and the J gene lost 9 bases, with 16 bases spanning the gap. The CDR3 consists of 14 residues.

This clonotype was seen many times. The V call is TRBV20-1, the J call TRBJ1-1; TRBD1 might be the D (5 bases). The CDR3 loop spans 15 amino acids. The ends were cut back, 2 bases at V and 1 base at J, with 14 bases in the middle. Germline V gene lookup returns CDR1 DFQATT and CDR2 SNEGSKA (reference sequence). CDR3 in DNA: TGCAGTGCTAGAACGGCTCGGAGGGGGAACACTGAAGCTTTCTTT. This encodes CSARTARRGNTEAFF.

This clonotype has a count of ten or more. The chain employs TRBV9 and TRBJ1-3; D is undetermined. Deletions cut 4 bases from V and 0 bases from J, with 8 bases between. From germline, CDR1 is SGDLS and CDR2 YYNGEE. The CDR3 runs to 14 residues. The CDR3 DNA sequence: TGTGCCAGCAGCCCAGACCACTCTGGAAACACCATATATTTT. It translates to CASSPDHSGNTIYF. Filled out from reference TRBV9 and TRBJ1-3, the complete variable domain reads DSGVTQTPKHLITATGQRVTLRCSPRSGDLSVYWYQQSLDQGLQFLIQYYNGEERAKGNILERFSAQQFPDLHSELNLSSLELGDSALYFCASSPDHSGNTIYFGEGSWLTVV.

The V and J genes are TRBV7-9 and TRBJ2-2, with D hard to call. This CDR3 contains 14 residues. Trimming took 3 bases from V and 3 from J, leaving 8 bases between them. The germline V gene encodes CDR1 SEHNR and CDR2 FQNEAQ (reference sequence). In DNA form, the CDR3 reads TGTGCCAGCAGCTTCGTAGGCGACACCGGGGAGCTGTTTTTT. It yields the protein CASSFVGDTGELFF.

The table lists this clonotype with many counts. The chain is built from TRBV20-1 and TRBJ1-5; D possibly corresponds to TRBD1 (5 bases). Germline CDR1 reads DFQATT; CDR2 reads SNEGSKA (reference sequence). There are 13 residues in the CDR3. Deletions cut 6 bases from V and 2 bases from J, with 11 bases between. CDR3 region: CSAAGQGNQPQHF. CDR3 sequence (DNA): TGCAGTGCAGCAGGGCAGGGCAATCAGCCCCAGCATTTT.

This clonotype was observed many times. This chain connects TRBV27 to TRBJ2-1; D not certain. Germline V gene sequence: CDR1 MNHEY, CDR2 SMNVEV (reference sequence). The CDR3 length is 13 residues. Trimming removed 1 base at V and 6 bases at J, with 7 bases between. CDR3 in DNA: TGTGCCAGCAGTTTATACGGAATCAATGAGCAGTTCTTC. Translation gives CASSLYGINEQFF.

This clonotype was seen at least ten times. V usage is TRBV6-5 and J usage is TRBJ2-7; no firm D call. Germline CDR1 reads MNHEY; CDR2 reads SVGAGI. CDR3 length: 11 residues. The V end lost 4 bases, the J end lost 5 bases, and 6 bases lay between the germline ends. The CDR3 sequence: CASSFGHEQYF. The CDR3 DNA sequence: TGTGCCAGCAGTTTCGGGCACGAGCAGTACTTC.

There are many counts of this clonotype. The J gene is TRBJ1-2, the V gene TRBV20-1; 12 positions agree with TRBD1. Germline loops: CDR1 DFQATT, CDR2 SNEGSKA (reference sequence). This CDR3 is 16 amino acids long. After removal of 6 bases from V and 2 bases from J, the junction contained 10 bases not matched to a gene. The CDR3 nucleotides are TGCAGTGCAACCGGGGGACAGGGGGCGGCGAACTATGGCTACACCTTC. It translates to CSATGGQGAANYGYTF.

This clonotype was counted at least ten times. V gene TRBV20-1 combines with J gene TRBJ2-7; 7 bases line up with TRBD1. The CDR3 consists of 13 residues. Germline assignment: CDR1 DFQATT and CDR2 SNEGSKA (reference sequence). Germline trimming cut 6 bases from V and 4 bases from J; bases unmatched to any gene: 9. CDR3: CSAGQANEYEQYF. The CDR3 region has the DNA TGCAGTGCCGGACAGGCCAACGAGTACGAGCAGTACTTC.

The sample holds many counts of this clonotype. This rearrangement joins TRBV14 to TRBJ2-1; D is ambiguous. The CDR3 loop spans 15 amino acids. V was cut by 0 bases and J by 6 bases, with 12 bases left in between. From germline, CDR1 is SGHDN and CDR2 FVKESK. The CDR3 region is CASSQDSWAPNEQFF. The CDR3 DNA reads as TGTGCCAGCAGCCAAGACTCCTGGGCGCCCAATGAGCAGTTCTTC.

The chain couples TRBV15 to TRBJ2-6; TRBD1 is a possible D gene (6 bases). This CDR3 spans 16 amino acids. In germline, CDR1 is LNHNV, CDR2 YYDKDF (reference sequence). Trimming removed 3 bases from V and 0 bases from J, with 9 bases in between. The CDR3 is CATSSQGGSGANVLTF. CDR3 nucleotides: TGTGCCACCAGCAGCCAAGGGGGCTCTGGGGCCAACGTCCTGACTTTC.

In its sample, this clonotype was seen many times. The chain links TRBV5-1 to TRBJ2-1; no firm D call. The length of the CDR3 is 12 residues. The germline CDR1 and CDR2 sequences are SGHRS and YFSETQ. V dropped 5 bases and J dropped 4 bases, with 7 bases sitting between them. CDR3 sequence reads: CASRDGYNEQFF. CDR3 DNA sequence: TGCGCCAGCAGGGACGGGTACAATGAGCAGTTCTTC.